The clone carrying this TCR beta chain was seen more than once but under ten times. Its cognate antigen is unknown. It was with a sample-barcoded 5' primer and a J-beta primer mix that a second PCR of roughly 7 to 12 cycles was run. A minimum of 2.5 million CDR3-containing paired-end reads was obtained for each sample. TCRdb re-called the 5' RACE reads through MiXCR, storing one row per CDR3 protein. Counted here are 550,000 to 800,000 distinct CDR3 sequences, around 20% occurring once; the ten biggest clones make up under 4%. The CDR3 totals 14 residues. Germline assignment: CDR1 SGHRS and CDR2 YFSETQ. V gave up 7 bases and J gave up 4 bases; unmatched junction bases: 3. This entry comes from a study of blood T cells in healthy people across ages. Study-level background: Per every two T cells, about one barcoded beta molecule was captured by template switching.

Study observations and caveats: Diversity figures derived from one million T cells were judged to underestimate the true value.

Whenever a sample was processed, at least 6.5 million PBMCs were isolated. Source material: blood. The rearrangement joins TRBV5-1 to TRBJ2-2; 11 bases fit TRBD2. The source of this sequence is an older man in good health. The CDR3 DNA sequence: TGCGCCAGCCAACTAGCGGGAGCCACCGGGGAGCTGTTTTTT. Encoded protein: CASQLAGATGELFF.